This T cell receptor beta chain was found in a study of shared clonotypes between healthy human individuals. The CDR3 is 12 amino acids. CDR1 MGHDK and CDR2 SYGVNS come from the germline V gene. V was clipped by 3 bases and J by 3 bases, with 3 bases between them. General study points: Non-shared clonotypes had lower generation probabilities than those shared by all four donors. Between several donors, naive CD4 clonotypes were shared at a level of about 5%.

Clones were read by immunoSEQ multiplex PCR, and TCRdb kept only the in-frame ones, dropping some. Here the sample spans 1,400,000 or so clones, roughly 98.5% being singletons. About this clone: Its target is unknown.

Sequenced material: naive CD4+ T cells sorted from blood. Subset denoted: CD45RA+ positively selected. The TCR sequence derives from a man aged 30-40 years in good health. The chain carries TRBV25-1 and TRBJ1-5; D is undetermined. CDR3 protein: CASSEPNQPQHF. CDR3 nucleotides: TGTGCCAGCAGTGAGCCCAATCAGCCCCAGCATTTT.